This TCR beta chain was found in a study of CD8 T cells in Susac syndrome. Germline V gene lookup returns CDR1 DFQATT and CDR2 SNEGSKA (reference sequence). CDR3 size: 13 residues. For this clonotype: Relative to the germline gene, one junction end is altered; a read error may explain this.

Random hexamers were used to reverse transcribe the RNA input (about 0.45 to 1 ug). With immunoSEQ multiplex PCR, TCR beta CDR3 was amplified across 54 Vbeta and 13 Jbeta. TCRdb re-called the immunoSEQ multiplex PCR reads with MiXCR, one entry per CDR3 protein. The sample records some 300,000 distinct CDR3 sequences, 75% to 90% being singletons. Sequenced material: CD8+ T cells from PBMCs. This chain connects TRBV20-1 to TRBJ1-2, with 8 nucleotides matching TRBD1. The sequence was obtained from a human donor with multiple sclerosis. CDR3 loop: CSARDAGGYGSTF. CDR3 nucleotide sequence: TGCAGTGCTAGAGATGCAGGGGGCTATGGCTCCACCTTC.